This entry is about one T cell receptor beta chain. The data belong to a study of blood T cells in healthy people across ages. Germline loops: CDR1 SGDLS, CDR2 YYNGEE. Trimming cost V 3 bases and J 2 bases, with 14 bases left between them. There are 15 residues in the CDR3. For the second PCR, which ran for about 6 to 11 cycles, a sample-barcoded 5' primer and a J-beta primer mix were used. TCRdb reprocessed the 5' RACE reads via MiXCR and lists one record per CDR3 protein. Of 800,000 or so distinct CDR3 sequences in the sample, about 59% were seen once. The sample taken for sequencing was blood. The receptor was derived from a young man in good health. The chain has TRBV9 and TRBJ2-5; D tentatively reads TRBD1 or TRBD2 (5 bases each). CDR3 coding DNA: TGTGCCAGCAGCGCCGGGACGACCATGCAAGAGACCCAGTACTTC. Protein product: CASSAGTTMQETQYF. Supplemented by reference TRBV9 and TRBJ2-5, the full variable domain reads DSGVTQTPKHLITATGQRVTLRCSPRSGDLSVYWYQQSLDQGLQFLIQYYNGEERAKGNILERFSAQQFPDLHSELNLSSLELGDSALYFCASSAGTTMQETQYFGPGTRLLVL.